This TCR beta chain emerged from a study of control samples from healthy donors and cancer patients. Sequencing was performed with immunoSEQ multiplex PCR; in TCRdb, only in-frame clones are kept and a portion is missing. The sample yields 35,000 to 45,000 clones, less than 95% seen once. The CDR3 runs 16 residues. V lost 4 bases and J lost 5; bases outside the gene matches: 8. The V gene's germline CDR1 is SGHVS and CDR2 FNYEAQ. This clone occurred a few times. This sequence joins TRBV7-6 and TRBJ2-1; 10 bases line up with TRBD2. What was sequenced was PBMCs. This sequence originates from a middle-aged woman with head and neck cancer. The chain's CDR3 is CASSSVAGGAHNEQFF. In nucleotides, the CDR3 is TGTGCCAGCAGCTCGGTAGCGGGGGGTGCCCACAATGAGCAGTTCTTC.